These 4 T cell receptor beta chains originate from one sample sequenced in a study of T-cell reconstitution after alpha-beta-depleted transplantation in children. Molecular barcoding with unique molecular identifiers was used for the TCRbeta library. TCRdb re-derived calls from the PCR reads in MiXCR, one entry per CDR3 protein. The table has some 600,000 distinct CDR3 sequences, 15% to 20% seen once; the top ten hold about 1.1%. The source was PBMCs from the stem cell graft donor, collected from the stem cell graft. The receptor set was obtained from a human donor who donated a stem cell graft to a child with acute myeloid leukemia.

This sequence joins TRBV2 and TRBJ1-4; weak D call: TRBD1 (5 bases). Germline loops: CDR1 SNHLY, CDR2 FYNNEI. Between the trimmed V and J ends, which lost 6 bases and 8 bases, there was a span of 13 bases. CDR3 length: 13 amino acids. In DNA form, the CDR3 reads TGTGCCAGCAGCTATACGGGACGGGAAAAACTGTTTTTT. Its protein product is CASSYTGREKLFF.

This sequence joins TRBV9 and TRBJ2-3; D is perhaps TRBD2 (6 bases). Germline CDR1 SGDLS, CDR2 YYNGEE. V dropped 1 base and J dropped 3 bases, with 12 bases sitting between them. CDR3 size: 15 residues. Here the CDR3 DNA reads TGTGCCAGCAGCGTAATGGGGCGGGGAACAGATACGCAGTATTTT. Protein: CASSVMGRGTDTQYF.

This clonotype was found a few times. This chain uses TRBV24-1 with TRBJ2-5, with D perhaps matching TRBD1 (5 bases). Germline assignment: CDR1 KGHDR and CDR2 SFDVKD. The length of the CDR3 is 14 residues. V lost 3 bases and J 5 bases, leaving 12 bases between the germline ends. CDR3 residues: CATSDGAQRETQYF. The CDR3 DNA reads TGTGCCACCAGTGATGGGGCCCAGAGGGAGACCCAGTACTTC.

This clonotype was counted only a few times. The chain joins TRBV7-9 to TRBJ1-1; 9 bases are a match to TRBD1. V dropped 5 bases and J dropped 4; count of bases not matched to a gene: 11. From germline, CDR1 is SEHNR and CDR2 FQNEAQ (reference sequence). The CDR3 is 16 amino acids. In nucleotides, the CDR3 is TGTGCCAGCAGCCCACGGACGGGACAGGGTTCCACTGAAGCTTTCTTT. Translated: CASSPRTGQGSTEAFF.